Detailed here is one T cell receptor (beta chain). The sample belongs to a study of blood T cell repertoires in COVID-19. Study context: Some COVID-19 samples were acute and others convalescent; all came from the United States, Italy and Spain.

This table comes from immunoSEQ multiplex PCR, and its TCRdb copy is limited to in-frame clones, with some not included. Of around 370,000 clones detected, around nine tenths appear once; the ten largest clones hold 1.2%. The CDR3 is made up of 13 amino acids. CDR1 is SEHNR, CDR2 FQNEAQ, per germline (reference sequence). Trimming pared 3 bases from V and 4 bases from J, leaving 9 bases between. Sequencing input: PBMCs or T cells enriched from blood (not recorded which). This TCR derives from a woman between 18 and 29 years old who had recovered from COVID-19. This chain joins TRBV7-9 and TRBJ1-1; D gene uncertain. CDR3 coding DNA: TGTGCCAGCAGCTTCCCCGAGGGCACTGAAGCTTTCTTT. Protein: CASSFPEGTEAFF.